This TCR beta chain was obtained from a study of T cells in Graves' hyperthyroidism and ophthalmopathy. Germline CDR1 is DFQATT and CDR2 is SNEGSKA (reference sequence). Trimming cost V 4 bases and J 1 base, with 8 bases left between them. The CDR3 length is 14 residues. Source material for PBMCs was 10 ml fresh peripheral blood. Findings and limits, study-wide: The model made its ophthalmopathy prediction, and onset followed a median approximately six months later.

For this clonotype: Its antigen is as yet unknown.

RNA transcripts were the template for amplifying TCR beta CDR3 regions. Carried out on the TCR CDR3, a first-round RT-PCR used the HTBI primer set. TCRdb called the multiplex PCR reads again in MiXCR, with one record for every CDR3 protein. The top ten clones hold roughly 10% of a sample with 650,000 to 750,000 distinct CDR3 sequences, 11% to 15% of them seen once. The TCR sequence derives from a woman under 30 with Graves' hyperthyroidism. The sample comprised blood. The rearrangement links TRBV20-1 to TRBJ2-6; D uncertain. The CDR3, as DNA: TGCAGTGCTACTACAGCGTCTGGGGCCAACGTCCTGACTTTC. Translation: CSATTASGANVLTF.